Below, one TCR beta chain is given with its context. Its antigen remains unidentified. Base qualities were left out, and no much larger clone turns up one base away. These data originate in a study of PD-1 blockade in classical Hodgkin lymphoma (dated by TCRdb to the early 2020s). Background for the entire study: Nivolumab dosing was 3 mg/kg intravenously every 2 weeks, continuing until either disease progression or unacceptable toxicity. The study used CyTOF and TCR beta sequencing to define a peripheral blood immune signature of response to PD-1 blockade in classical Hodgkin lymphoma. The study at large found these results: Baseline TCR diversity was reported to be lower in newly diagnosed patients than in healthy donors and to be lower still in relapsed/refractory patients. The study covered only a single clinical trial cohort, and the causes of the repertoire differences, possibly disease activity or prior therapy, were still not defined. By C4D1, a significant rise was seen in CD4+ TCR diversity but not in CD8+ TCR diversity (p=0.0027 vs p=0.16), and the rise was most apparent among complete responders (p=0.02). Trial patients achieving complete response had baseline diversity similar to newly diagnosed patients, whereas partial responders and progressors had significantly lower diversity. Lower diversity was observed in patients in whom nivolumab was started less than 1 year after ASCT, and these patients were excluded from later analyses so that confounding by immune reconstitution would be avoided.

From a lookup of the germline V gene (reference sequence), CDR1 and CDR2 are MNHNY and SVGAGI. V is clipped by 7 bases and J by 7 bases, and the sequence between their germline boundaries is 13 bases long. The CDR3 holds 12 amino acids from the cysteine to the phenylalanine. The retained sequence is limited to the CDR3, 36 bases, with the frame set at the first base. Per the publication, the time point label means: cycle 2 day 1 (C2D1) of nivolumab. All trial patients had relapsed after autologous stem cell transplantation, with cohorts A, B and C differing in prior brentuximab vedotin exposure. The trial cohort was composed of approximately 56 patients with relapsed/refractory classical Hodgkin lymphoma, for whom complete response, partial response or progressive disease was recorded as best overall response. Single-agent nivolumab was administered to trial patients in the multi-cohort phase II CheckMate 205 trial. An independent review committee assessed best overall response using the 2007 International Working Group response criteria. Trial PBMCs were collected just before the start of nivolumab (C1D1) and during therapy at cycle 2 day 1 and cycle 4 day 1. After peripheral blood was drawn into 8 mL Vacutainer Cell Preparation Tubes, PBMCs were isolated by centrifugation and then cryopreserved.

Genomic DNA was extracted with the Qiagen DNeasy kit from unsorted PBMCs and from negatively selected CD4+ and CD8+ fractions. TCR beta CDR3 regions were amplified by immunoSEQ multiplex PCR using primers annealing to V and J segments. A synthetic immune receptor repertoire was used to minimize amplification bias, and any remaining bias was removed computationally after sequencing. Regarding the original processing steps: Custom Python scripts were used to quantify repertoire diversity as the Shannon entropy index. Unsorted, CD4+ and CD8+ repertoires were analyzed separately, except for combined analyses in which CD4+ and CD8+ sequences were merged in silico. A clone was considered expanded if an increase in frequency of at least 2-fold after treatment relative to C1D1 was found, and a pseudocount of 0.5 was applied to clones undetected at baseline. Singleton clones were defined as clones with 0 or 1 copy at C1D1, and non-singleton clones were defined as clones with 2 or more copies. By matching protein sequences in sorted samples from the same patient, clones expanded in unsorted samples were annotated as CD4+, CD8+ or unknown. Diversity changes from C1D1 to C4D1 were tested in paired samples using Wilcoxon tests. Here the immuneACCESS table is served through TCRdb, limited to in-frame sequences with V and J called. Missing clones are a known gap in these copies; in checked studies unresolved V genes cover under half, and the rest lacks a known reason. V and J calls plus clone size are reproduced from that table; the DNA served to infer D and trimming. The sample table holds 45,000 to 50,000 clones, of which around three quarters were seen once. The ten largest clones represent 22% of the sample.

The V and J segments used are TRBV6-6 and TRBJ1-1; a confident D gene designation cannot be given. The source was peripheral blood mononuclear cells (PBMCs), collected before the second cycle of nivolumab. This receptor was identified in a human donor with classical Hodgkin lymphoma. The CDR3 reads CASTLDWVEAFF. The DNA sequence is as follows: TGTGCCAGCACCTTGGACTGGGTTGAAGCTTTCTTT.